This TCR beta chain stems from a study of blood T cell repertoires in COVID-19. Participant ages covered about 18 to 100 years across about two dozen US areas. Two negative PCRs, clearance, or symptom resolution characterized the recovered Cohort 3 donors. In germline, CDR1 is LGHNA, CDR2 YNFKEQ. This CDR3 is built from 15 residues. The V and J ends lost 0 bases and 0 bases respectively, with 7 bases between them. In the authors' methods: It was from reference gene primer amplification that nucleated cell counts were estimated. Sequencing used immunoSEQ multiplex PCR; TCRdb keeps in-frame clones, though not all of them. V, J and clone size are taken as reported in that table, and D and trimming were inferred from the DNA itself. This sample yields about 300,000 clones, of which 87% are seen a single time; less than 6% belongs to the top ten.

The specimen sequenced was PBMCs or T cells enriched from blood (not recorded which). The chain employs TRBV4-2 and TRBJ2-3; D is ambiguous. This clonotype was obtained from a woman under 40 who had recovered from COVID-19. The CDR3 nucleotides read TGTGCCAGCAGCCAAGACTCCCAGAGCACAGATACGCAGTATTTT. Amino acid sequence: CASSQDSQSTDTQYF.